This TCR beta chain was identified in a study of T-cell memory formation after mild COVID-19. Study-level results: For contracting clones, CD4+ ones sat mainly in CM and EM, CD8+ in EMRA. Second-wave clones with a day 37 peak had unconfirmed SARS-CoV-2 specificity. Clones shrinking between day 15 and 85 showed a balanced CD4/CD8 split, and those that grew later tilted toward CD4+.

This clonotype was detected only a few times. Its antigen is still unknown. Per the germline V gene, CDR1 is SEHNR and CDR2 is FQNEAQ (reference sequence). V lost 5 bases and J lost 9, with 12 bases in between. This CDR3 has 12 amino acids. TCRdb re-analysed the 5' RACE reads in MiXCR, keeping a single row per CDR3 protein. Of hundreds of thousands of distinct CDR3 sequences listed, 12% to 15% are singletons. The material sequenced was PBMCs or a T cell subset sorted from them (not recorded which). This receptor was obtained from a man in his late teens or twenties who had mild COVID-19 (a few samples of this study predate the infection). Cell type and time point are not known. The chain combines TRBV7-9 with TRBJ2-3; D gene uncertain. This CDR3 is CASSVTGRTQYF. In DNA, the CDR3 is TGTGCCAGCAGCGTGACCGGGCGGACGCAGTATTTT. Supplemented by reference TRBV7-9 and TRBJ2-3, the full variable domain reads DTGVSQNPRHKITKRGQNVTFRCDPISEHNRLYWYRQTLGQGPEFLTYFQNEAQLEKSRLLSDRFSAERPKGSFSTLEIQRTEQGDSAMYLCASSVTGRTQYFGPGTRLTVL.